Ten or more counts support the clone carrying this T cell receptor (beta chain). The antigen remains unidentified. The data were obtained in a study of T cell repertoires in cytomegalovirus infection. Across the study: CMV infection plus the matching HLA type was flagged by public TCR beta signatures. General observations from the study: Within the response measured ex vivo, HLA-C-restricted CMV-specific TCR beta clonotypes were dominant. The study identified carriers of CMV plus the relevant HLA from cumulative public TCR beta family frequency.

V was trimmed by 0 bases and J by 2 bases, leaving 8 bases between them. Germline CDR1 is SGHDN and CDR2 is FVKESK. The CDR3 has 14 residues. One entry per CDR3 protein results from TCRdb running MiXCR on the reads. This table has about 230,000 distinct CDR3 sequences, approximately 24% appearing once. Sequenced material: CD8+ T cells from PBMCs. This sequence originates from a human donor in good health (CMV status not recorded). Some clones in this sample may be carry-over from other donors' samples. This rearrangement joins TRBV14 to TRBJ2-7; D unresolved. The CDR3 region is CASSQDVSTYEQYF. CDR3 DNA sequence: TGTGCCAGCAGCCAAGACGTTTCCACCTACGAGCAGTACTTC.